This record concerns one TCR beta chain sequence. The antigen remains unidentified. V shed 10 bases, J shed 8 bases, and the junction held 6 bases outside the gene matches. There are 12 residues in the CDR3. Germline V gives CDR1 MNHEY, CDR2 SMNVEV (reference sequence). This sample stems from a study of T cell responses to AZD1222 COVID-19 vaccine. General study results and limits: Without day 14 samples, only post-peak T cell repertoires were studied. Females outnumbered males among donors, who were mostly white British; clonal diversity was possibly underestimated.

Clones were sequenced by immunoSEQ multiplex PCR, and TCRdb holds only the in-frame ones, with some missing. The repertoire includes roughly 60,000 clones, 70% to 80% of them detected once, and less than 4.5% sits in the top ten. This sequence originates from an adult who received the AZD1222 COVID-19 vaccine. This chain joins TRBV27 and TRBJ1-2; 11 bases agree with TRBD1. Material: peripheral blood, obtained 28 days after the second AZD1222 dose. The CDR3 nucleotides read TGTGCCACCAGGGGACAGGGGGTGGGCTACACCTTC. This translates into CATRGQGVGYTF.